This passage covers 23 T cell receptor beta chains from one sample sequenced in a study of blood T cell repertoires in COVID-19. Profiled with immunoSEQ multiplex PCR; TCRdb holds only in-frame clones, not every one. Among around 160,000 clones, 80% to 90% were seen once, and the ten largest hold roughly 8.2%. Sample: peripheral blood. Receptors were obtained from a man aged 55 to 70 with acute or convalescent COVID-19.

The chain employs TRBV24-1 and TRBJ2-7; a weak D match, TRBD2 (6 bases). V lost 3 bases, J lost 3 bases, and 14 bases lay in between. CDR1 and CDR2 from the germline V gene are KGHDR and SFDVKD. This CDR3 contains 15 residues. CDR3 sequence reads: CATSDPRGGDYEQYF. CDR3 coding DNA: TGTGCCACCAGTGATCCCCGGGGAGGAGACTACGAGCAGTACTTC.

The gene calls are TRBV10-1 and TRBJ2-1; D might be TRBD1 (6 bases). Deletions cut 0 bases from V and 6 bases from J, with 9 bases between. This CDR3 spans 14 amino acids. From germline, CDR1 is WNHNN and CDR2 SYGVQD (reference sequence). The CDR3 sequence is CASSESRGANEQFF. CDR3 in DNA: TGCGCCAGCAGTGAGTCCAGGGGTGCCAATGAGCAGTTCTTC.

This chain links TRBV6-1 with TRBJ1-5; tentative D call: TRBD1 (5 bases). Germline CDR1 MNHNS, CDR2 SASEGT. Deletions cut 0 bases from V and 6 bases from J, with 12 bases between. The CDR3 spans 15 residues. As DNA, the CDR3 is TGTGCCAGCAGTGAAGCGCTGTTCGGGGGTCAGCCCCAGCATTTT. Amino acids: CASSEALFGGQPQHF.

This chain connects TRBV2 to TRBJ1-5; TRBD1 matches 8 bases. This CDR3 contains 14 residues. Germline V gives CDR1 SNHLY, CDR2 FYNNEI. J lost 7 bases, V lost 5 bases, and 7 bases had no gene match. The CDR3 sequence is CASSPNRGGQPQHF. The DNA for the CDR3 is TGTGCCAGCAGTCCAAACAGGGGGGGACAGCCCCAGCATTTT.

CDR3 sequence: CASSTPRGGGGANVLTF. The CDR3 coding sequence is TGTGCCAGCAGTACCCCTCGCGGGGGCGGTGGGGCCAACGTCCTGACTTTC. This chain connects TRBV28 to TRBJ2-6, with a weak D call TRBD2 (7 bases). Trimming pared 5 bases from V and 3 bases from J, leaving 17 bases between. The CDR3 covers 17 residues. Looked up from germline, CDR1 is MDHEN and CDR2 is SYDVKM.

This chain links TRBV7-2 with TRBJ2-7; TRBD2 aligns across 10 bases. This CDR3 has 17 amino acids. The V and J ends lost 3 bases and 6 bases, in that order; junction bases with no gene match: 14. The V gene's germline CDR1 is SGHTA and CDR2 FQGNSA. For the CDR3, the DNA is TGTGCCAGCAGCTTGGGGGGACTAGCGCGGGACCCTCGCGAGCAGTACTTC. It is translated as CASSLGGLARDPREQYF.

This sequence joins TRBV5-1 and TRBJ1-4; D gene ambiguous. CDR3 length equals 15 residues. Trimming pared 5 bases from V and 1 base from J, leaving 12 bases between. Germline CDR1 and CDR2: SGHRS and YFSETQ. CDR3 in DNA: TGCGCCAGCAGTTCGATTACGGGAACTAATGAAAAACTGTTTTTT. Translated, it gives CASSSITGTNEKLFF. Using reference TRBV5-1 and TRBJ1-4 for the parts outside the CDR3, the full variable domain is KAGVTQTPRYLIKTRGQQVTLSCSPISGHRSVSWYQQTPGQGLQFLFEYFSETQRNKGNFPGRFSGRQFSNSRSEMNVSTLELGDSALYLCASSSITGTNEKLFFGSGTQLSVL.

This clone was seen a handful of times. V usage is TRBV11-3 and J usage is TRBJ2-7; D gene ambiguous. CDR3 length equals 13 residues. CDR1 SGHNT and CDR2 YENEEA come from the germline V gene. V dropped 2 bases and J dropped 4 bases, with 9 bases sitting between them. The CDR3 DNA follows: TGTGCCAGCAGCTTAAGTTCGGGTTACGAGCAGTACTTC. This gives the protein CASSLSSGYEQYF. Filled out from reference TRBV11-3 and TRBJ2-7, the complete variable domain reads EAGVVQSPRYKIIEKKQPVAFWCNPISGHNTLYWYLQNLGQGPELLIRYENEEAVDDSQLPKDRFSAERLKGVDSTLKIQPAELGDSAVYLCASSLSSGYEQYFGPGTRLTVT.

Remarks on this clone: Additional DNA sequences in this sample encode the identical CDR3. The V call is TRBV28, the J call TRBJ2-3; 7 positions agree with TRBD2. This CDR3 has 14 amino acids. V was clipped by 6 bases and J by 3 bases; unmatched bases: 6. Germline V gives CDR1 MDHEN, CDR2 SYDVKM. CDR3 amino acids: CASSLSGSTDTQYF. The DNA of the CDR3 is TGTGCCAGCAGCCTTAGCGGGTCGACAGATACGCAGTATTTT.

This chain connects TRBV7-3 to TRBJ1-2; no definite D call. This CDR3 is built from 14 residues. CDR1 SGHTA and CDR2 FQGTGA come from the germline V gene. V was shortened by 5 bases and J by 3 bases, with 13 bases between the two germline ends. This CDR3 is CASSPGGGYYGYTF. DNA for the CDR3: TGTGCCAGCAGCCCCGGTGGCGGATACTATGGCTACACCTTC.

The rearrangement joins TRBV7-2 to TRBJ1-6, with unresolved D. Deletions cut 5 bases from V and 9 bases from J, with 5 bases between. CDR1 is SGHTA, CDR2 FQGNSA, per germline. This CDR3 contains 11 residues. Written as DNA, the CDR3 is TGTGCCAGCAGCCCAGGTTCACCCCTCCACTTT. Its protein product is CASSPGSPLHF.

This chain joins TRBV11-2 and TRBJ2-5; TRBD2 is a possible D gene (6 bases). The V end lost 6 bases, the J end lost 2 bases, and 10 bases lay between the germline ends. This CDR3 contains 13 residues. CDR1 is SGHAT and CDR2 is FQNNGV in the germline V gene. In DNA form, the CDR3 reads TGTGCCAGCAGTGGGGGGTCGCAAGAGACCCAGTACTTC. This sequence encodes CASSGGSQETQYF.

This clone appeared once. The gene calls are TRBV6-5 and TRBJ1-2; D is possibly TRBD1 (6 bases). V was shortened by 0 bases and J by 7 bases, with 12 bases between the two germline ends. CDR3 length equals 14 residues. CDR1 and CDR2 from the germline V gene are MNHEY and SVGAGI. In DNA form, the CDR3 reads TGTGCCAGCAGTTACTCCCCGGGAGGGGGTGGCTACACCTTC. Its translation: CASSYSPGGGGYTF.

The table lists this clone with a few counts. J is TRBJ2-4 and V is TRBV4-1, with D maybe TRBD2 (5 bases). V lost 4 bases, J lost 1 base, and 17 bases lay in between. The germline CDR1 and CDR2 sequences are MGHRA and YSYEKL. This CDR3 region has 17 residues. The CDR3 nucleotides read TGCGCCAGCAGCCCCGCAGAAGGGAGAGGGGCCAAAAACATTCAGTACTTC. It translates to CASSPAEGRGAKNIQYF.

V and J are TRBV7-3 and TRBJ1-1; D ambiguous. Trimming cost V 2 bases and J 4 bases, with 11 bases left between them. The CDR3 is 14 residues long. The germline CDR1 and CDR2 sequences are SGHTA and FQGTGA. In DNA form, the CDR3 reads TGTGCCAGCAGCTTACAGGCGGGGAGCACTGAAGCTTTCTTT. Protein sequence: CASSLQAGSTEAFF.

This chain uses TRBV25-1 with TRBJ2-1, with a tentative D call TRBD1 (5 bases). Germline V CDR1 and CDR2: MGHDK, SYGVNS. The CDR3 covers 13 residues. V was pared by 2 bases and J by 7 bases, with 9 bases between. CDR3 amino acids: CASSEAGKNEQFF. The DNA of the CDR3 is TGTGCCAGCAGTGAAGCAGGGAAAAATGAGCAGTTCTTC.

The chain uses TRBV30 and TRBJ2-1; possible D gene TRBD2, 6 bases. Germline CDR1 is GTSNPN and CDR2 is SVGIG (reference sequence). V gave up 0 bases and J gave up 4 bases, with 16 bases separating them. The CDR3 runs 16 residues. The CDR3 nucleotides are TGTGCCTGGAGTGTACGGGGGTTGAGGGCGTACAATGAGCAGTTCTTC. It is translated as CAWSVRGLRAYNEQFF.

In its sample, this clone was seen a few times. As DNA, the CDR3 is TGTGCCAGCAGCCCTCAGTGGGGGCAGGCCGGGAGGGGCTACACCTTC. Its protein product is CASSPQWGQAGRGYTF. The V call is TRBV7-9, the J call TRBJ1-2; maybe TRBD1 (6 bases). Trimming cost V 5 bases and J 8 bases, with 24 bases left between them. Germline loops: CDR1 SEHNR, CDR2 FQNEAQ (reference sequence). The CDR3 has 16 residues.

V and J are TRBV28 and TRBJ2-3; 11 bases match TRBD2. V lost 6 bases and J lost 0; bases outside the gene matches: 5. The CDR3 length is 16 residues. The germline V gene encodes CDR1 MDHEN and CDR2 SYDVKM. CDR3 DNA: TGTGCCAGCAGAAAGGGACTAGCGGCAAGCACAGATACGCAGTATTTT. It encodes CASRKGLAASTDTQYF. The complete variable domain, with remaining parts taken from reference TRBV28 and TRBJ2-3, reads DVKVTQSSRYLVKRTGEKVFLECVQDMDHENMFWYRQDPGLGLRLIYFSYDVKMKEKGDIPEGYSVSREKKERFSLILESASTNQTSMYLCASRKGLAASTDTQYFGPGTRLTVL.

This chain links TRBV7-3 with TRBJ2-2; TRBD2 aligns across 9 bases. Trimming at V came to 4 bases and at J to 6 bases, leaving 6 bases not matched to a gene. The CDR3 contains 15 residues. Germline values: CDR1 SGHTA, CDR2 FQGTGA. The CDR3 loop reads CASSYLAGEAGELFF. For the CDR3, the DNA is TGTGCCAGCAGCTACTTAGCGGGAGAGGCCGGGGAGCTGTTTTTT.

The V call is TRBV19, the J call TRBJ2-3; the match to TRBD2 covers 8 bases. Germline-derived CDR1 and CDR2 are LNHDA and SQIVND (reference sequence). The CDR3 consists of 16 residues. With V trimmed by 3 bases and J by 6 bases, 11 bases remained unmatched. This chain's CDR3 is CASSIGSGGPGDTQYF. The CDR3 DNA reads as TGTGCCAGTAGTATCGGGTCGGGAGGGCCTGGGGATACGCAGTATTTT.

CDR3 sequence reads: CSASVLAANQETQYF. CDR3 in DNA: TGCAGTGCTAGTGTGTTAGCGGCCAACCAAGAGACCCAGTACTTC. The chain recombines TRBV20-1 with TRBJ2-5, with a weak D call TRBD2 (6 bases). Trimming took 3 bases from V and 0 from J, leaving 14 bases between them. CDR1 and CDR2 from the germline V gene are DFQATT and SNEGSKA (reference sequence). This CDR3 contains 15 residues.

The chain has TRBV11-2 and TRBJ2-2, with 11 bases matching TRBD2. The CDR3 is 18 amino acids. Germline CDR1 and CDR2: SGHAT and FQNNGV. With V trimmed by 6 bases and J by 0 bases, 9 bases remained unmatched. The chain's CDR3 is CASRRGLADSTNTGELFF. CDR3 sequence (DNA): TGTGCCAGCAGGAGGGGACTAGCGGACTCGACGAACACCGGGGAGCTGTTTTTT. The full variable domain, its missing parts supplied by reference TRBV11-2 and TRBJ2-2, is EAGVAQSPRYKIIEKRQSVAFWCNPISGHATLYWYQQILGQGPKLLIQFQNNGVVDDSQLPKDRFSAERLKGVDSTLKIQPAKLEDSAVYLCASRRGLADSTNTGELFFGEGSRLTVL.